This is a list of T cell receptor beta chains from one sample in a study of CD8 T cells in Susac syndrome. TCRdb re-analysed the immunoSEQ multiplex PCR reads in MiXCR, keeping a single row per CDR3 protein. The sample records roughly 200,000 distinct CDR3 sequences, 90% to 95% being singletons. The material sequenced was CD4+ T cells from PBMCs. The receptors originated from a human donor with Susac syndrome. Each CDR3 is given with its conserved first and last residue. The D gene is left open where the match is weak. Rows may omit the clone size; those that give it use once, few, many or a size class.

clone_size: NA
v_call: TRBV15
d_call: NA
j_call: TRBJ1-4
cdr3_nt: TGTGCCACCAGCAGAGAATCCGGGACGGGGGAAAAACTGTTTTTT
cdr3_aa: CATSRESGTGEKLFF

clone_size: once
v_call: TRBV6-1
d_call: NA
j_call: TRBJ1-6
cdr3_nt: TGTGCCAGCACCCTGAAGGGGTTCCGCTCCTATAATTCACCCCTCCACTTT
cdr3_aa: CASTLKGFRSYNSPLHF

clone_size: NA
v_call: TRBV30
d_call: NA
j_call: TRBJ2-3
cdr3_nt: TGTGCCTGGAGTGTTGGTTCCACAGATACGCAGTATTTT
cdr3_aa: CAWSVGSTDTQYF

clone_size: NA
v_call: TRBV7-3
d_call: NA
j_call: TRBJ2-2
cdr3_nt: TGTGCCAGCAGCTCTACCGTGAACACCGGGGAGCTGTTTTTT
cdr3_aa: CASSSTVNTGELFF

clone_size: NA
v_call: TRBV6-1
d_call: NA
j_call: TRBJ1-2
cdr3_nt: TGTGCCAGCATGGCAAACTATGGCTACACCTTC
cdr3_aa: CASMANYGYTF

clone_size: NA
v_call: TRBV2
d_call: NA
j_call: TRBJ2-1
cdr3_nt: TGTGCCTCTTCAACAGGGACCAGCTCCTACAATGAGCAGTTCTTC
cdr3_aa: CASSTGTSSYNEQFF

clone_size: NA
v_call: TRBV10-3
d_call: NA
j_call: TRBJ2-1
cdr3_nt: TGTGAGGGGGGACTCGAGCAGTTCTTC
cdr3_aa: CEGGLEQFF

clone_size: NA
v_call: TRBV25-1
d_call: NA
j_call: TRBJ1-5
cdr3_nt: TGTGCCAGCAGTGAATGGGGGGCGAGCAATCAGCCCCAGCATTTT
cdr3_aa: CASSEWGASNQPQHF

clone_size: NA
v_call: TRBV5-1
d_call: NA
j_call: TRBJ2-5
cdr3_nt: TGCGCCAGCAGCATACAAGGTTCCCAAGAGACCCAGTACTTC
cdr3_aa: CASSIQGSQETQYF

clone_size: NA
v_call: TRBV3-1
d_call: NA
j_call: TRBJ2-7
cdr3_nt: TGTGCCAGCAGCCAAGATCGGGGTTTCTACGAGCAGTACTTC
cdr3_aa: CASSQDRGFYEQYF

clone_size: NA
v_call: TRBV2
d_call: TRBD1
j_call: TRBJ2-7
cdr3_nt: TGTGCCAGCAGCAGGGACAGCGAATACGAGCAGTACTTC
cdr3_aa: CASSRDSEYEQYF

clone_size: NA
v_call: TRBV29-1
d_call: TRBD1
j_call: TRBJ1-1
cdr3_nt: TGCAGCGTTGAAGGACAGGGGATTGGTGCTTTCTTT
cdr3_aa: CSVEGQGIGAFF

clone_size: NA
v_call: TRBV30
d_call: TRBD2
j_call: TRBJ2-1
cdr3_nt: TGTGCCTGGTCTAGCGGGGCTGAGCAGTTCTTC
cdr3_aa: CAWSSGAEQFF

clone_size: NA
v_call: TRBV20-1
d_call: TRBD1
j_call: TRBJ2-2
cdr3_nt: TGCAGTGCTAGAGATCCGCGACAGGGGAACACCGGGGAGCTGTTTTTT
cdr3_aa: CSARDPRQGNTGELFF

clone_size: NA
v_call: TRBV12-3/TRBV12-4
d_call: NA
j_call: TRBJ1-1
cdr3_nt: TGTGCCAGCAGCCCTCGTCGGGGCACTGAAGCTTTCTTT
cdr3_aa: CASSPRRGTEAFF

clone_size: NA
v_call: TRBV7-9
d_call: NA
j_call: TRBJ1-2
cdr3_nt: TGTGCCAGCAGCCCTGGGGAATGGTATGGCTACACCTTC
cdr3_aa: CASSPGEWYGYTF

clone_size: NA
v_call: TRBV9
d_call: NA
j_call: TRBJ1-2
cdr3_nt: TGTGCCAGCAGCGTAGACGAGGGCACTCAAGGCTACACCTTC
cdr3_aa: CASSVDEGTQGYTF

clone_size: NA
v_call: TRBV5-6
d_call: NA
j_call: TRBJ1-4
cdr3_nt: TGTGCCAGCAGCTCGGTGAGGGTACCAGAAAAACTGTTTTTT
cdr3_aa: CASSSVRVPEKLFF

clone_size: NA
v_call: TRBV20-1
d_call: NA
j_call: TRBJ2-1
cdr3_nt: TGCAGTGCCCAGACTGGTTCCTACAATGAGCAGTTCTTC
cdr3_aa: CSAQTGSYNEQFF

clone_size: NA
v_call: TRBV29-1
d_call: NA
j_call: TRBJ1-1
cdr3_nt: TGCAGCGTTGTTGTGGGGGCCACCGAAGCTTTCTTT
cdr3_aa: CSVVVGATEAFF

clone_size: NA
v_call: TRBV12-3/TRBV12-4
d_call: NA
j_call: TRBJ2-7
cdr3_nt: TGTGCCAGCAGTCTAGAGTTTAGGTCCTACGAGCAGTACTTC
cdr3_aa: CASSLEFRSYEQYF

clone_size: NA
v_call: TRBV9
d_call: NA
j_call: TRBJ2-3
cdr3_nt: TGTGCCAGCAGCGTAGAACTAGTGAATATCCATACGCAGTATTTT
cdr3_aa: CASSVELVNIHTQYF

clone_size: NA
v_call: TRBV19
d_call: TRBD1
j_call: TRBJ2-5
cdr3_nt: TGTGCCGGACAGGGGGGTCCGCAAGAGACCCAGTACTTC
cdr3_aa: CAGQGGPQETQYF

clone_size: once
v_call: TRBV6-6
d_call: NA
j_call: TRBJ1-3
cdr3_nt: TGTGCCAGCAGCTCCGGGACGCCTGGAAACACCATATATTTT
cdr3_aa: CASSSGTPGNTIYF

clone_size: NA
v_call: TRBV15
d_call: NA
j_call: TRBJ1-1
cdr3_nt: TGTGCCACCAGCCCTCGGGACGCCTATGAAGCTTTCTTT
cdr3_aa: CATSPRDAYEAFF

clone_size: NA
v_call: TRBV4-2
d_call: NA
j_call: TRBJ2-7
cdr3_nt: TGTGCCAGCAGCCAAGATCCGCAGGACTACTCCTACGAGCAGTACTTC
cdr3_aa: CASSQDPQDYSYEQYF

clone_size: NA
v_call: TRBV2
d_call: NA
j_call: TRBJ2-3
cdr3_nt: TGTGCCAGCAGTGAACGACTTTACACAGATACGCAGTATTTT
cdr3_aa: CASSERLYTDTQYF

clone_size: NA
v_call: TRBV20-1
d_call: NA
j_call: TRBJ2-5
cdr3_nt: TGCAGTGTCCCCAGAGTAGTTGGTAAAGAGACCCAGTACTTC
cdr3_aa: CSVPRVVGKETQYF

clone_size: NA
v_call: TRBV3-1
d_call: TRBD1
j_call: TRBJ1-6
cdr3_nt: TGTGCCAGCAGCCAAGGACAGGGAAGGAATTCACCCCTCCACTTT
cdr3_aa: CASSQGQGRNSPLHF

clone_size: once
v_call: TRBV24-1
d_call: NA
j_call: TRBJ2-3
cdr3_nt: TGTGCCACCAGTGGGGGGAGCACAGATACGCAGTATTTT
cdr3_aa: CATSGGSTDTQYF

clone_size: NA
v_call: TRBV20-1
d_call: TRBD1
j_call: TRBJ1-1
cdr3_nt: TGCAGTGCAGACCGGGACAGAGCCTACACTGAAGCTTTCTTT
cdr3_aa: CSADRDRAYTEAFF

clone_size: NA
v_call: TRBV2
d_call: NA
j_call: TRBJ2-2
cdr3_nt: TGTGCCAGCAGTGACCAGCATTCTCACACCGGGGAGCTGTTTTTT
cdr3_aa: CASSDQHSHTGELFF

clone_size: NA
v_call: TRBV6-1
d_call: NA
j_call: TRBJ2-1
cdr3_nt: TGTGCCAGCAGGTCCCAGGGGGGGATCAGCTACAATGAGCAGTTCTTC
cdr3_aa: CASRSQGGISYNEQFF

clone_size: NA
v_call: TRBV20-1
d_call: TRBD2
j_call: TRBJ2-1
cdr3_nt: TGCAGTGCCCCGCCCCCACTAGCGGGGATCTACAATGAGCAGTTCTTC
cdr3_aa: CSAPPPLAGIYNEQFF

clone_size: few
v_call: TRBV11-2
d_call: NA
j_call: TRBJ2-3
cdr3_nt: TGTGCCAGCACGTCCGTATCCGATACGCAGTATTTT
cdr3_aa: CASTSVSDTQYF

clone_size: NA
v_call: TRBV6-2/TRBV6-3
d_call: TRBD1
j_call: TRBJ1-6
cdr3_nt: TGTGCCAGCAGTTACTCACCGGGACAGAGCTCCTATAATTCACCCCTCCACTTT
cdr3_aa: CASSYSPGQSSYNSPLHF

clone_size: NA
v_call: TRBV11-2
d_call: NA
j_call: TRBJ2-5
cdr3_nt: TGTGCCAGCAGCTTAGGAGGGACTCTACAAGAGACCCAGTACTTC
cdr3_aa: CASSLGGTLQETQYF

clone_size: NA
v_call: TRBV29-1
d_call: TRBD2
j_call: TRBJ2-5
cdr3_nt: TGCAGCGTTGCGGCTAGCGGGGAAGAGACCCAGTACTTC
cdr3_aa: CSVAASGEETQYF

clone_size: few
v_call: TRBV12-3/TRBV12-4
d_call: NA
j_call: TRBJ2-7
cdr3_nt: TGTGCCAGCAGTTTAAGGGGGTTCTCCTACGAGCAGTACTTC
cdr3_aa: CASSLRGFSYEQYF

clone_size: once
v_call: TRBV5-6
d_call: NA
j_call: TRBJ1-1
cdr3_nt: TGTGCCAGCAGCTTAACAGGGAGGGAGAACACTGAAGCTTTCTTT
cdr3_aa: CASSLTGRENTEAFF

clone_size: NA
v_call: TRBV20-1
d_call: NA
j_call: TRBJ2-7
cdr3_nt: TGCAGTGCTAGTGATGGGGGTTTACTCTACTTC
cdr3_aa: CSASDGGLLYF

clone_size: once
v_call: TRBV29-1
d_call: TRBD1
j_call: TRBJ2-5
cdr3_nt: TGCAGCGTTGACCACGAGAAGGGGGCCGGTGAGACCCAGTACTTC
cdr3_aa: CSVDHEKGAGETQYF

clone_size: NA
v_call: TRBV9
d_call: NA
j_call: TRBJ2-2
cdr3_nt: TGTGCCAGCAGCGTAGCGGGGGCTGGCACCGGGGAGCTGTTTTTT
cdr3_aa: CASSVAGAGTGELFF

clone_size: NA
v_call: TRBV12-3/TRBV12-4
d_call: NA
j_call: TRBJ1-5
cdr3_nt: TGTGCCAGCAGTGGGGAGGGCCAGCCCCAGCATTTT
cdr3_aa: CASSGEGQPQHF

clone_size: NA
v_call: TRBV4-1
d_call: NA
j_call: TRBJ2-7
cdr3_nt: TGCGCCAGCAGCCAAGAGGGATCAGGTGCCTACGAGCAGTACTTC
cdr3_aa: CASSQEGSGAYEQYF

clone_size: NA
v_call: TRBV18
d_call: TRBD1
j_call: TRBJ2-3
cdr3_nt: TGTGCCAGCTCACCACCGGGACAGCCAAGCACAGATACGCAGTATTTT
cdr3_aa: CASSPPGQPSTDTQYF

clone_size: NA
v_call: TRBV5-1
d_call: NA
j_call: TRBJ2-3
cdr3_nt: TGCGCCAGCAGCCGGGACCCTAGCACAGATACGCAGTATTTT
cdr3_aa: CASSRDPSTDTQYF

clone_size: NA
v_call: TRBV20-1
d_call: NA
j_call: TRBJ1-2
cdr3_nt: TGCAGTGCTAGAGAAAGGTTGGATGGCTACACCTTC
cdr3_aa: CSARERLDGYTF

clone_size: NA
v_call: TRBV6-6
d_call: TRBD1
j_call: TRBJ1-6
cdr3_nt: TGTGCCATCGGGACAGGATATTCACCCCTCCACTTT
cdr3_aa: CAIGTGYSPLHF

clone_size: NA
v_call: TRBV3-1
d_call: TRBD1
j_call: TRBJ2-2
cdr3_nt: TGTGCCAGCAGCCAACTGGACAGGGAGGGGGAGCTGTTTTTT
cdr3_aa: CASSQLDREGELFF

clone_size: NA
v_call: TRBV12-3/TRBV12-4
d_call: TRBD2
j_call: TRBJ2-4
cdr3_nt: TGTGCCAGCAGTCTCCGGACTAGCGGGGGTGACATTCAGTACTTC
cdr3_aa: CASSLRTSGGDIQYF

clone_size: NA
v_call: TRBV3-1
d_call: TRBD2
j_call: TRBJ2-7
cdr3_nt: TGTGCCAGCAGCCAAGCTAGCGGGAAGACCTACGAGCAGTACTTC
cdr3_aa: CASSQASGKTYEQYF

clone_size: NA
v_call: TRBV27
d_call: NA
j_call: TRBJ2-3
cdr3_nt: TGTGCCAGCCGAACCCTTACTCGCACAGATACGCAGTATTTT
cdr3_aa: CASRTLTRTDTQYF

clone_size: NA
v_call: TRBV11-2
d_call: NA
j_call: TRBJ2-7
cdr3_nt: TGTGCCAGCAGCTCAGTTTTGCTCTACTACTCCTACGAGCAGTACTTC
cdr3_aa: CASSSVLLYYSYEQYF

clone_size: NA
v_call: TRBV5-1
d_call: NA
j_call: TRBJ1-4
cdr3_nt: TGCGCCAGCAGCTTGGTACCACAACAAGCAACTAATGAAAAACTGTTTTTT
cdr3_aa: CASSLVPQQATNEKLFF

clone_size: NA
v_call: TRBV29-1
d_call: TRBD1
j_call: TRBJ1-2
cdr3_nt: TGCAGCTATACAGGGGAGGTTGATGGCTACACCTTC
cdr3_aa: CSYTGEVDGYTF

clone_size: NA
v_call: TRBV6-5
d_call: NA
j_call: TRBJ1-2
cdr3_nt: TGTGCCAGCACGAGACAGCCCAGCTATGGCTACACCTTC
cdr3_aa: CASTRQPSYGYTF

clone_size: NA
v_call: TRBV20-1
d_call: TRBD1
j_call: TRBJ2-4
cdr3_nt: TGCAGTGCTTCTCGGGACAGCTTAGCCAAAAACATTCAGTACTTC
cdr3_aa: CSASRDSLAKNIQYF